This TCR beta chain was documented in a study of blood T cell repertoires in COVID-19. Study background: Sample material is recorded as cDNA or gDNA derived from T cells, B-cell-depleted T cells, or PBMCs.

Germline lookup yields CDR1 SGHKS and CDR2 YYEKEE (reference sequence). V was clipped by 4 bases and J by 3 bases, with 8 bases between them. This CDR3 contains 14 residues. In the study's own analysis: Amplification with reference gene primers provided the estimates of nucleated cell counts. Clones were sequenced by immunoSEQ multiplex PCR, and TCRdb holds only the in-frame ones, with some missing. The D gene and trimming were derived from the DNA, and the V and J assignments and clone size from that table. The sample consists of 120,000 or so clones, around 86% of them appearing once. The sequenced material came from peripheral blood. The V and J genes are TRBV5-5 and TRBJ2-6; D unresolved. The clonotype was recovered from a woman over 75 with acute or convalescent COVID-19. The CDR3 here is CASSPTFGANVLTF. CDR3 DNA sequence: TGTGCCAGCAGCCCAACATTTGGGGCCAACGTCCTGACTTTC.